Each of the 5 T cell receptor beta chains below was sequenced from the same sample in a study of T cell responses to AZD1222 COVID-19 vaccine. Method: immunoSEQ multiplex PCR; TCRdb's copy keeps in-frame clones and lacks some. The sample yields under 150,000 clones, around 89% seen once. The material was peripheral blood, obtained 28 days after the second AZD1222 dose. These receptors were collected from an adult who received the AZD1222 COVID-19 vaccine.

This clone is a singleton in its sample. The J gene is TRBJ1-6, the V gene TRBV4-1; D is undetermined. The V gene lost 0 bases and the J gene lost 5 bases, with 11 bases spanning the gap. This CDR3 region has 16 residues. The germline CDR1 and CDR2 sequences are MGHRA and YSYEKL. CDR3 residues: CASSQDIELNNSPLHF. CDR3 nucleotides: TGCGCCAGCAGCCAAGATATAGAACTGAATAATTCACCCCTCCACTTT.

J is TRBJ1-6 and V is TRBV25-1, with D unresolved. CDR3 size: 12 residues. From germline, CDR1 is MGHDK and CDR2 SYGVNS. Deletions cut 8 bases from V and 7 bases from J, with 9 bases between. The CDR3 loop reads CASREGNSPLHF. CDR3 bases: TGTGCCAGCCGGGAAGGGAATTCACCCCTCCACTTT. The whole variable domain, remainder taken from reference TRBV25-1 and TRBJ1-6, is EADIYQTPRYLVIGTGKKITLECSQTMGHDKMYWYQQDPGMELHLIHYSYGVNSTEKGDLSSESTVSRIRTEHFPLTLESARPSHTSQYLCASREGNSPLHFGNGTRLTVT.

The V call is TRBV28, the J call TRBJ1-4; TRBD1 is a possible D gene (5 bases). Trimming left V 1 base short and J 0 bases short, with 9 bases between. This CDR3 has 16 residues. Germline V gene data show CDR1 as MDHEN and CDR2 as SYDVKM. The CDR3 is CASSLLGESTNEKLFF. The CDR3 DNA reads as TGTGCCAGCAGTTTATTGGGGGAATCAACTAATGAAAAACTGTTTTTT.

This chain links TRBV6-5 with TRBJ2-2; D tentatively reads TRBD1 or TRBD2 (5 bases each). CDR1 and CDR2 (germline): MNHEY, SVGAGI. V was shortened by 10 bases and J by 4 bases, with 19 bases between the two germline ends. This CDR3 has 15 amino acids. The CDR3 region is CAIRSGTVITGELFF. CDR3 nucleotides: TGTGCCATCCGCTCCGGGACGGTGATCACCGGGGAGCTGTTTTTT.

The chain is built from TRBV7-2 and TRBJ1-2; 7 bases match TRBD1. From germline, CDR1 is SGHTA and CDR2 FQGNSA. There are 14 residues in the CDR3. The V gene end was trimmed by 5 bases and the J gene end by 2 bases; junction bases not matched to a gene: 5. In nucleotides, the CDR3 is TGTGCCAGCAGCCTAGGACAGGCAAACTATGGCTACACCTTC. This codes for CASSLGQANYGYTF.